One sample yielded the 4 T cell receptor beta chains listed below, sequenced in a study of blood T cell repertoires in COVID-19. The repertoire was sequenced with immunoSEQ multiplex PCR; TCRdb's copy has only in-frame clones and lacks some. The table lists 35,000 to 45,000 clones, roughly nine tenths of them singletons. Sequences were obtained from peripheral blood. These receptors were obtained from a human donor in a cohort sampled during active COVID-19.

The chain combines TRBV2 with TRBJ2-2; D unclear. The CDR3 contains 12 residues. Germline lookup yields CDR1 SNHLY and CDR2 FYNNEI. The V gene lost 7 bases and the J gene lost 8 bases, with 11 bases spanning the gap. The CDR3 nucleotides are TGTGCCAGCACCCAAGAGGATGGGGAGCTGTTTTTT. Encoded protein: CASTQEDGELFF.

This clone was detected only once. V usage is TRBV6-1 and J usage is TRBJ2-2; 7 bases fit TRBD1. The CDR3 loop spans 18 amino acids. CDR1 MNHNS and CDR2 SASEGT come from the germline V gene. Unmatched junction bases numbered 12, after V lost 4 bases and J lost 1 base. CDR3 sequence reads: CASSGAFGRGKNTGELFF. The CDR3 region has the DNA TGTGCCAGCAGTGGGGCTTTTGGCAGGGGGAAGAACACCGGGGAGCTGTTTTTT.

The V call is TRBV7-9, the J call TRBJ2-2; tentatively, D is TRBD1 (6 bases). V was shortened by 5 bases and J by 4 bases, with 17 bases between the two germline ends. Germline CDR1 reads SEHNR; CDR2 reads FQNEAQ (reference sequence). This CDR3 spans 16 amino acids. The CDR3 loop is CASSQDRIGITGELFF. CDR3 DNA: TGTGCCAGCAGCCAAGACAGGATCGGTATCACCGGGGAGCTGTTTTTT.

CDR3 sequence (DNA): TGTGCCAGCAGCCGAGGGTTTCGGTATGGCTACACCTTC. As protein: CASSRGFRYGYTF. The chain combines TRBV25-1 with TRBJ1-2; D not resolved. Germline-derived CDR1 and CDR2 are MGHDK and SYGVNS. The CDR3 is made up of 13 amino acids. V was clipped by 6 bases and J by 5 bases, with 13 bases between them.